This entry describes one T cell receptor beta chain. The antigen is undetermined. The record originates from a study of shared clonotypes between healthy human individuals. About the study: The donors, two women and a few men, were aged 18 to 49.

Each sample came from a Caucasian adult donor living in Nashville, Tennessee. Libraries were prepared by immunoSEQ multiplex PCR; TCRdb keeps only in-frame clonotypes and omits some of them. Found here are fewer than 1.4 million clones, more than 75% of them singletons; the top ten hold 0.6% to 0.7%. Study-level results: Donor scarcity curtailed the genetic and exposure-history diversity represented herein. The rarefaction results pointed to incomplete sorted-subset sequencing despite large depth.

V was cut by 1 base and J by 7 bases, with 21 bases left in between. There are 17 residues in the CDR3. The germline V gene has CDR1 SGHTS and CDR2 YDEGEE. This receptor was identified in a man younger than 35 in good health. Some clones in this sample may be carry-over from other donors' samples. This chain joins TRBV5-8 and TRBJ1-5; perhaps TRBD1 as D (6 bases). Material for sequencing was memory CD4+ T cells from PBMCs. As for subset: CD45RA-negative fraction. The CDR3 DNA reads as TGTGCCAGCAGCTTGTGGTCCAATTCAGGGGCGCGACAGCCCCAGCATTTT. This translates into CASSLWSNSGARQPQHF.